This TCR beta chain appears in the sequencing data of a study of beta chain features in type 1 diabetes. Study-level results: A pattern of fewer insertions and more deletions at VDJ junctions was seen in type 1 diabetes patients. In all four CD4+ subsets, TCRB CDR3 length was significantly, moderately reduced in type 1 diabetes.

Every isolated RNA sample was fully reverse transcribed, so sequencing captured expressed TCRB transcripts. The table came from immunoSEQ multiplex PCR; TCRdb's copy has only in-frame clones and leaves some out. The sample has 200,000 to 250,000 clones; about a tenth are singletons. One heparinised blood draw averaging about 116 mL was given by each donor. A few counts support this clone. The antigen remains undetermined. The source material was central memory CD4+ T cells from blood. The TCR was taken from a man between 18 and 29 years old in good health.

CDR3 sequence (DNA): TGTGCCAGCAGTTACAAGAGGCCGGACGTCGCTGAGCAGTTCTTC. Its protein is CASSYKRPDVAEQFF. The rearrangement joins TRBV6-5 to TRBJ2-1, with D hard to call. The CDR3 has 15 residues. Germline V lookup: CDR1 MNHEY, CDR2 SVGAGI. Trimming pared 2 bases from V and 9 bases from J, leaving 17 bases between.